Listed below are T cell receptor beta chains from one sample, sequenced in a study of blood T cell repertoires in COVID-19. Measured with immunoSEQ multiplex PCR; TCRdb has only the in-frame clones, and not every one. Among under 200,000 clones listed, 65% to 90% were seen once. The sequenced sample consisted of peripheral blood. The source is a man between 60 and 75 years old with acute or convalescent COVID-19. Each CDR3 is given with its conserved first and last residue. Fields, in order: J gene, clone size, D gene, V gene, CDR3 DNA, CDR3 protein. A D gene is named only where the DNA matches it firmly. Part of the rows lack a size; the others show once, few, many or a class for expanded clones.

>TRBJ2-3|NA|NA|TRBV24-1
TGTGCCACCAGTGATTTCGGGAGAGAGTCAGATACGCAGTATTTT
CATSDFGRESDTQYF
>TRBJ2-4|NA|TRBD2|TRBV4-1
TGCGCCAGCAGCTCCCCCGTGGTAGCGGGAGGTCACATTCAGTACTTC
CASSSPVVAGGHIQYF
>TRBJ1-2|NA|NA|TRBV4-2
TGTGCCAGCAGCCCCAAGCCCGGGTATAACTATGGCTACACCTTC
CASSPKPGYNYGYTF
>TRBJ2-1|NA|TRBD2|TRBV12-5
TGTGCTAGTGGTTTGGTAGGACTAGCGGATAGATACAATGAGCAGTTCTTC
CASGLVGLADRYNEQFF
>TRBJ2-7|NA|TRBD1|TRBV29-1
TGCAGCGTCGCACAGGGGGCTTTAGTCGAGCAGTACTTC
CSVAQGALVEQYF
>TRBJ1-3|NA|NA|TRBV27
TGTGCCAGCTCCCCCGGCCTCTCCCGGAGCTCTGGAAACACCATATATTTT
CASSPGLSRSSGNTIYF
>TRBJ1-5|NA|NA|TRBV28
TGTGCCAGCAGTCCCCCCGCGAGGGTGCGTAGCAATCAGCCCCAGCATTTT
CASSPPARVRSNQPQHF
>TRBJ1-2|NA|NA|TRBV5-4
TGTGCCAGCAGCAACCCTGCGTCAGGGCACTATGGCTACACCTTC
CASSNPASGHYGYTF
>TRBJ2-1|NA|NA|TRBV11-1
TGTGCCAGCAGTAACACCCGGACAGATGTCTACAATGAGCAGTTCTTC
CASSNTRTDVYNEQFF
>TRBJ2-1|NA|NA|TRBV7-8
TGTGCCAGCACCACGGGGAGTTCAAATGAGCAGTTCTTC
CASTTGSSNEQFF
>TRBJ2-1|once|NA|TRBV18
TGTGCCAGCTCACGCAATTCGGGGACTTCCTCGTACAATGAGCAGTTCTTC
CASSRNSGTSSYNEQFF
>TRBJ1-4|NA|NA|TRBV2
TGTGCCAGCCAGCGGGGGTTGAATGAAAAACTGTTTTTT
CASQRGLNEKLFF
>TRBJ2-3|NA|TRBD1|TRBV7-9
TGTGCCAGCAGCCTGGGACAGACCCACACAGATACGCAGTATTTT
CASSLGQTHTDTQYF
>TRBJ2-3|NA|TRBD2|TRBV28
TGTGCCAGTGGACTGTCAGCGGGAGCAGATACGCAGTATTTT
CASGLSAGADTQYF
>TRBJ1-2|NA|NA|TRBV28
TGTGCCAGCAGTCCTAGTGTCGGAACTGGCTACACCTTC
CASSPSVGTGYTF
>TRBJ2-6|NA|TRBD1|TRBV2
TGTGCCAGCAGCGAAGGGCAGGGGGCCTCTGGGGCCAACGTCCTGACTTTC
CASSEGQGASGANVLTF
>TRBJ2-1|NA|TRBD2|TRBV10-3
TGTGCCATCGGGATTGGGACTAGCGATTACAATGAGCAGTTCTTC
CAIGIGTSDYNEQFF
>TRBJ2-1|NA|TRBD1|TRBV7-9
TGTGCCAGCAGCCCGGGCTCGGGACAGGGCTACAATGAGCAGTTCTTC
CASSPGSGQGYNEQFF
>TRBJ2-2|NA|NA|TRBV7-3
TGTGCCAGCAGCTCCAAGGAGGCCGGGGAGCTGTTTTTT
CASSSKEAGELFF
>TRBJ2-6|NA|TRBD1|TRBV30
TGTGCCCGAAACAGGGGATCTGGGGCCAACGTCCTGACTTTC
CARNRGSGANVLTF
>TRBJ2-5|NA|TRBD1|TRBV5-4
TGTGCCAGCAGTCTGGCAGGGGGCATTCAAGAGACCCAGTACTTC
CASSLAGGIQETQYF
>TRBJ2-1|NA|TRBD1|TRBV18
TGTGCCAGCTCACCACCGTCAGGGGGACGATACAATGAGCAGTTCTTC
CASSPPSGGRYNEQFF